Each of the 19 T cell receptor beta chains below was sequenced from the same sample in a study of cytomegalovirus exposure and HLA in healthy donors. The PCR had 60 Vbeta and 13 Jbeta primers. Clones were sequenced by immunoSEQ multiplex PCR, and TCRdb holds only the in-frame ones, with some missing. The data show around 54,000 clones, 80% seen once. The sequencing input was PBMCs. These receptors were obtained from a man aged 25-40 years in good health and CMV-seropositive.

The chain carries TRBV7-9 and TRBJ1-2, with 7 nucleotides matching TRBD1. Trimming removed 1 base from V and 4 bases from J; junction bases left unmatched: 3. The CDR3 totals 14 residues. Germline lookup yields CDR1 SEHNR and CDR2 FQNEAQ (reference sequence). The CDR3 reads CASSLGQGGYGYTF. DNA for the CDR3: TGTGCCAGCAGCTTAGGACAGGGTGGCTATGGCTACACCTTC.

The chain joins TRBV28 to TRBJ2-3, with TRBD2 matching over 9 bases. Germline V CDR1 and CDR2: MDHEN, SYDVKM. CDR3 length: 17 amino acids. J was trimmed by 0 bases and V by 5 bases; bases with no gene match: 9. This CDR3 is CASSTILAGRSTDTQYF. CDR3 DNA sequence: TGTGCCAGCAGTACAATCCTAGCGGGGAGGAGCACAGATACGCAGTATTTT.

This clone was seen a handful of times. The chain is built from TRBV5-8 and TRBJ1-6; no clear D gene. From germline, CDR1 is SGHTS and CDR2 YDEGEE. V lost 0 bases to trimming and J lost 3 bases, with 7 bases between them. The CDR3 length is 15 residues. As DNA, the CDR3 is TGTGCCAGCAGCTTGGCAAACATCTATAATTCACCCCTCCACTTT. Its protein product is CASSLANIYNSPLHF. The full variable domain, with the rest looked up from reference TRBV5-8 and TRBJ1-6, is EAGVTQSPTHLIKTRGQQATLRCSPISGHTSVYWYQQALGLGLQFLLWYDEGEERNRGNFPPRFSGRQFPNYSSELNVNALELEDSALYLCASSLANIYNSPLHFGNGTRLTVT.

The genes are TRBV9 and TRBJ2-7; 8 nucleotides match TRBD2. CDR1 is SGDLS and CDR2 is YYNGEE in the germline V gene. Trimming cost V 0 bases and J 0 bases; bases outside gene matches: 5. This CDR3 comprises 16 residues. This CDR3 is CASSVGYSGASYEQYF. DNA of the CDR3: TGTGCCAGCAGCGTAGGATATAGCGGGGCCTCCTACGAGCAGTACTTC.

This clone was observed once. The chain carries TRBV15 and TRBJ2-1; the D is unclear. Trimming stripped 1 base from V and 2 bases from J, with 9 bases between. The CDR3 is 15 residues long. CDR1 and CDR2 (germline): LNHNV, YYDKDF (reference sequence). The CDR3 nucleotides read TGTGCCACCAGCAGAGGCCGAGAGGCCTACAATGAGCAGTTCTTC. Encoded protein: CATSRGREAYNEQFF.

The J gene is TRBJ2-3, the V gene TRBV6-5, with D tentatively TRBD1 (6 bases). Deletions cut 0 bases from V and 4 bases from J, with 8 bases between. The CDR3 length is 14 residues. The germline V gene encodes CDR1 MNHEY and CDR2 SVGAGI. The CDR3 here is CASSYSGAADTQYF. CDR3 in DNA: TGTGCCAGCAGTTACTCGGGGGCCGCAGATACGCAGTATTTT.

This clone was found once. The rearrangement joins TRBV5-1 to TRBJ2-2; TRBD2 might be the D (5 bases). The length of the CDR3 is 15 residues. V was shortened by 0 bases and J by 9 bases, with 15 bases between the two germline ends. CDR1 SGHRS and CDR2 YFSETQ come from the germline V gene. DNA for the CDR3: TGCGCCAGCAGCTTGGAGTTGGCTAGCACGAGGGAGCTGTTTTTT. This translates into CASSLELASTRELFF.

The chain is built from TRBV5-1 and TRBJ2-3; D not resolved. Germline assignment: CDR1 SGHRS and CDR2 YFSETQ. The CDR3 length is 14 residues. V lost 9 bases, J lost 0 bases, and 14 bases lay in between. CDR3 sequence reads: CATATERSTDTQYF. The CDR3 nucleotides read TGCGCCACCGCGACTGAAAGAAGCACAGATACGCAGTATTTT.

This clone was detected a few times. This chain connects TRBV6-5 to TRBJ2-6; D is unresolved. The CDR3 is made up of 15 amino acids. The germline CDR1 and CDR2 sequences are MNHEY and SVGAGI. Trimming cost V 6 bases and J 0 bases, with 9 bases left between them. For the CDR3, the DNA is TGTGCCAGCAGCTATGAGATCTCTGGGGCCAACGTCCTGACTTTC. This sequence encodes CASSYEISGANVLTF.

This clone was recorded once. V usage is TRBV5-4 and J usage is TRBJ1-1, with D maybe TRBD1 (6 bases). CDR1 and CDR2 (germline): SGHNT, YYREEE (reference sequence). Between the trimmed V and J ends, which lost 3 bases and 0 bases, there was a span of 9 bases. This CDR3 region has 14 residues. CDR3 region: CASSSRGMNTEAFF. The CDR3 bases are TGTGCCAGCAGCTCCAGGGGAATGAACACTGAAGCTTTCTTT.

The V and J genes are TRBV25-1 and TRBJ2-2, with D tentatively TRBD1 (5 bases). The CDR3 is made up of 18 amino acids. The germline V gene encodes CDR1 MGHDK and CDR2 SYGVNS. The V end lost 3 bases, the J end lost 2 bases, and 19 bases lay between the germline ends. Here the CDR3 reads CASSDLYYPQGNTGELFF. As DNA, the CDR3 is TGTGCCAGCAGTGACTTATATTACCCCCAGGGAAACACCGGGGAGCTGTTTTTT.

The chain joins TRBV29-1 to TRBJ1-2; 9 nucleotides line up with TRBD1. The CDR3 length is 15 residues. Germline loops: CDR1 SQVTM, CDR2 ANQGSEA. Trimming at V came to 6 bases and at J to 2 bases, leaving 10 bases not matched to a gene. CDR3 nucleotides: TGCAGCGTAACTCCCGACGGGACAGGGAACTATGGCTACACCTTC. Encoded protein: CSVTPDGTGNYGYTF.

CDR3 sequence reads: CASRMTGGPSSYNEQFF. CDR3 DNA sequence: TGTGCCAGCAGGATGACCGGGGGGCCCAGCTCCTACAATGAGCAGTTCTTC. V and J are TRBV27 and TRBJ2-1; D perhaps matches TRBD2 (7 bases). With 6 bases removed from V and 0 bases from J, the gap between germline ends came to 18 bases. The CDR3 is made up of 17 amino acids. CDR1 and CDR2 from the germline V gene are MNHEY and SMNVEV (reference sequence).

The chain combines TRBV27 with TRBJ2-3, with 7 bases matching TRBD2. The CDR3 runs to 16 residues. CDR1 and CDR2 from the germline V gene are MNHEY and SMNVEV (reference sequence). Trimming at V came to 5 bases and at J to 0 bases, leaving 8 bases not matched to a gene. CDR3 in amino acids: CASSLLGLTSTDTQYF. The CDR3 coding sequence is TGTGCCAGCAGTCTACTGGGACTAACTAGCACAGATACGCAGTATTTT.

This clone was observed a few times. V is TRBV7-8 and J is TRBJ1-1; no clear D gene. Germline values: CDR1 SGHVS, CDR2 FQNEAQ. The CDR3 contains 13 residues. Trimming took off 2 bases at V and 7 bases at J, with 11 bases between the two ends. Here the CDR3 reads CASSLRAFYEAFF. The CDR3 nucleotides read TGTGCCAGCAGCTTACGAGCGTTTTATGAAGCTTTCTTT.

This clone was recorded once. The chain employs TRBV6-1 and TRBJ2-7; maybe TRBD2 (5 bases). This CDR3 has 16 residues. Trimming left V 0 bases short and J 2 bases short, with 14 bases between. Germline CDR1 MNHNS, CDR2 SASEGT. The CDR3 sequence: CASSEARGLGTYEQYF. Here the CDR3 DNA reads TGTGCCAGCAGTGAAGCGCGAGGGTTAGGGACCTACGAGCAGTACTTC.

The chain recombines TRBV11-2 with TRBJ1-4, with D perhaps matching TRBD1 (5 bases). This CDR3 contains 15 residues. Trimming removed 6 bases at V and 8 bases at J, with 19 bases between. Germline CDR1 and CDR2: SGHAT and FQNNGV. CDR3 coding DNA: TGTGCCAGCAGTCTCATCGGGAGGGGTGGCGAAAAACTGTTTTTT. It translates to CASSLIGRGGEKLFF.

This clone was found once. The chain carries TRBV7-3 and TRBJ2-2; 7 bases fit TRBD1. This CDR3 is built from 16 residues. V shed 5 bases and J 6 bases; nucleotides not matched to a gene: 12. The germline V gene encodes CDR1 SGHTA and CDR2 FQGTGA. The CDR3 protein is CASSLQPGQKPGELFF. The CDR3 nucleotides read TGTGCCAGCAGCCTACAACCGGGACAGAAACCCGGGGAGCTGTTTTTT.

For the CDR3, the DNA is TGTGCCAGCTCACCGGGGCCCAGGGTGAACACTGAAGCTTTCTTT. Its translation: CASSPGPRVNTEAFF. The rearrangement joins TRBV18 to TRBJ1-1, with a tentative D call TRBD1 (5 bases). In germline, CDR1 is KGHSH, CDR2 LQKENI. CDR3 length: 15 residues. V was trimmed by 3 bases and J by 0 bases, leaving 11 bases between them. Supplemented by reference TRBV18 and TRBJ1-1, the full variable domain reads NAGVMQNPRHLVRRRGQEARLRCSPMKGHSHVYWYRQLPEEGLKFMVYLQKENIIDESGMPKERFSAEFPKEGPSILRIQQVVRGDSAAYFCASSPGPRVNTEAFFGQGTRLTVV.